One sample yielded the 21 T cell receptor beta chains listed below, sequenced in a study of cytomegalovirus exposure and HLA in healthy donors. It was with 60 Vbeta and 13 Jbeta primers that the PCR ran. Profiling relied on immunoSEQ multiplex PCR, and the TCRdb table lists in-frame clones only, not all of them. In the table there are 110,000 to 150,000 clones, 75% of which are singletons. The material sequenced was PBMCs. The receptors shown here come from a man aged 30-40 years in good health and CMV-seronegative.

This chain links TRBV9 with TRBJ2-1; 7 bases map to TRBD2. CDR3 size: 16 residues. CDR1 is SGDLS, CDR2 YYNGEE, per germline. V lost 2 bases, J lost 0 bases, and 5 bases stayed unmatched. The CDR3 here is CASSVPAGSSYNEQFF. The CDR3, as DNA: TGTGCCAGCAGCGTCCCAGCGGGGAGCTCCTACAATGAGCAGTTCTTC.

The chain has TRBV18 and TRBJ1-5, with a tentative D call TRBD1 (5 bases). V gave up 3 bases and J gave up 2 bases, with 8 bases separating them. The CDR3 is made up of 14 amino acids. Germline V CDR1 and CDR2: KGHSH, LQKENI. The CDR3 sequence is CASSPTGGNQPQHF. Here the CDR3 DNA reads TGTGCCAGCTCACCTACAGGCGGCAATCAGCCCCAGCATTTT. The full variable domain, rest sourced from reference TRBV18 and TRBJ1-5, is NAGVMQNPRHLVRRRGQEARLRCSPMKGHSHVYWYRQLPEEGLKFMVYLQKENIIDESGMPKERFSAEFPKEGPSILRIQQVVRGDSAAYFCASSPTGGNQPQHFGDGTRLSIL.

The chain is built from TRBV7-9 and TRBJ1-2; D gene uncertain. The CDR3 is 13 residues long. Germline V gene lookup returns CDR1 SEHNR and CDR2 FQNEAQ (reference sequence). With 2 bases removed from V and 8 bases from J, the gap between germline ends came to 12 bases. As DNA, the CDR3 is TGTGCCAGCAGCTTACAGGTTAGGGAGGGCTACACCTTC. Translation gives CASSLQVREGYTF. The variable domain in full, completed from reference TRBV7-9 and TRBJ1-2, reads DTGVSQNPRHKITKRGQNVTFRCDPISEHNRLYWYRQTLGQGPEFLTYFQNEAQLEKSRLLSDRFSAERPKGSFSTLEIQRTEQGDSAMYLCASSLQVREGYTFGSGTRLTVV.

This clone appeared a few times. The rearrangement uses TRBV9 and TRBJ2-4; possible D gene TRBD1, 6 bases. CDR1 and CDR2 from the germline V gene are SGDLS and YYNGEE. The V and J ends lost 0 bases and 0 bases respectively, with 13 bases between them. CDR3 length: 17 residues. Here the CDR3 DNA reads TGTGCCAGCAGCGTAGCTACAGGGCAGCTAGCCAAAAACATTCAGTACTTC. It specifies CASSVATGQLAKNIQYF. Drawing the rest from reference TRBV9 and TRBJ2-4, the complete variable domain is DSGVTQTPKHLITATGQRVTLRCSPRSGDLSVYWYQQSLDQGLQFLIQYYNGEERAKGNILERFSAQQFPDLHSELNLSSLELGDSALYFCASSVATGQLAKNIQYFGAGTRLSVL.

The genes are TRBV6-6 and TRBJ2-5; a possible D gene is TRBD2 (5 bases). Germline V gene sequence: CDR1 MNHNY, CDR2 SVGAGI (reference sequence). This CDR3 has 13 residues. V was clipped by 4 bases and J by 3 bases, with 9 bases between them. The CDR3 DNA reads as TGTGCCAGCAGTTTACCCGGGGAAGAGACCCAGTACTTC. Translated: CASSLPGEETQYF.

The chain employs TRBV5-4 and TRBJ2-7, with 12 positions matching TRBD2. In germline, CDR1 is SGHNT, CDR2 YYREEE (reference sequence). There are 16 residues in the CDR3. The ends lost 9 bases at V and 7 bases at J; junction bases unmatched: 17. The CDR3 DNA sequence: TGTGCCATGGAACAGGGGGGACTAGCGGGTTTGGGGGAGCAGTACTTC. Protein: CAMEQGGLAGLGEQYF.

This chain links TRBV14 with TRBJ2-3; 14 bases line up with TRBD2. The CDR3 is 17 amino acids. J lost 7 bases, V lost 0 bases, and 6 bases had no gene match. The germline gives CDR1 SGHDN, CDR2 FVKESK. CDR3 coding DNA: TGTGCCAGCAGCCAAGACCCGGGACTAGCGGGAGACTATACGCAGTATTTT. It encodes CASSQDPGLAGDYTQYF.

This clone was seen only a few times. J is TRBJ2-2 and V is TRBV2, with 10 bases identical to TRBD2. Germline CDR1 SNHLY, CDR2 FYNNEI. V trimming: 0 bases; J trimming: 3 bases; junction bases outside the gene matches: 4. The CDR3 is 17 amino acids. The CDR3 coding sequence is TGTGCCAGCAGTGAAGCCCAGCGGGGGGGGTACACCGGGGAGCTGTTTTTT. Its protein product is CASSEAQRGGYTGELFF.

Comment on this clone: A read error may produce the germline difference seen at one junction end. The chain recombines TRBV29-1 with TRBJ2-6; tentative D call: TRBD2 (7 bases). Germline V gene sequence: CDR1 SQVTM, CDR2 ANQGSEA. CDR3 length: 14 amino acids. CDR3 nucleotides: TGCAGCGTTTCTGTCTCTGCGGGGGCCAACGGCCTGACTTTC. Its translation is CSVSVSAGANGLTF.

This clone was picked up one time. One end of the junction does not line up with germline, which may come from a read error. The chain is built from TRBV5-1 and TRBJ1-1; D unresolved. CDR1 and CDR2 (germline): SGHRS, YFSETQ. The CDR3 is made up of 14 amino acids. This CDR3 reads CASKVRVVNSEAFF. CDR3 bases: TGCGCCAGCAAGGTACGGGTAGTGAACTCTGAAGCTTTCTTT.

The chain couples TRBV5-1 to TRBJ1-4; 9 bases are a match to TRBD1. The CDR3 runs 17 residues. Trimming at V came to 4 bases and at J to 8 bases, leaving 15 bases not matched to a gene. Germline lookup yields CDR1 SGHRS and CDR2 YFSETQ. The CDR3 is CASSRRTPGQGDEKLFF. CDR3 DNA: TGCGCCAGCAGCCGCAGGACACCGGGACAGGGTGACGAAAAACTGTTTTTT. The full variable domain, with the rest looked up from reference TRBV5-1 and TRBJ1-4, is KAGVTQTPRYLIKTRGQQVTLSCSPISGHRSVSWYQQTPGQGLQFLFEYFSETQRNKGNFPGRFSGRQFSNSRSEMNVSTLELGDSALYLCASSRRTPGQGDEKLFFGSGTQLSVL.

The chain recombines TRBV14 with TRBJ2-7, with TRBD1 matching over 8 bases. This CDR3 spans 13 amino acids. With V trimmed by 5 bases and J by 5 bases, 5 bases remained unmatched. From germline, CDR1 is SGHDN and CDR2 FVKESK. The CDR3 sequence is CASSFQTGDEQYF. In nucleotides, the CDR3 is TGTGCCAGCAGCTTCCAGACAGGGGACGAGCAGTACTTC.

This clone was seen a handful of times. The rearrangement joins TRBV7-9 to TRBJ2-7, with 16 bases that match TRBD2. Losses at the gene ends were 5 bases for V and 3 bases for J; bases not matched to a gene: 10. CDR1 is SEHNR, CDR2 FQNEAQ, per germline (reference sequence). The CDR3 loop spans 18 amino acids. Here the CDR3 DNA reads TGTGCCAGCAGCCCCGGGACTAGCGGGGGGGGTGATCTCTACGAGCAGTACTTC. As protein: CASSPGTSGGGDLYEQYF.

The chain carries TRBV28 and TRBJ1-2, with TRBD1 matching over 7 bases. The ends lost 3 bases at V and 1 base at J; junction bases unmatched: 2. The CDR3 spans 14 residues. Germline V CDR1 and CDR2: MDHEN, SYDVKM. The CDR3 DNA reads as TGTGCCAGCAGTTTCCAGGGGGGTAACTATGGCTACACCTTC. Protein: CASSFQGGNYGYTF.

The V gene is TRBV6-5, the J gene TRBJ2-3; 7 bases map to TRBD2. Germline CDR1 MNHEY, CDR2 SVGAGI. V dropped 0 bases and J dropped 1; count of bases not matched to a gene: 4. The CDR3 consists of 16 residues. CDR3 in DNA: TGTGCCAGCAGTTACTCGCTGGCGGGAGGCACAGATACGCAGTATTTT. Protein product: CASSYSLAGGTDTQYF.

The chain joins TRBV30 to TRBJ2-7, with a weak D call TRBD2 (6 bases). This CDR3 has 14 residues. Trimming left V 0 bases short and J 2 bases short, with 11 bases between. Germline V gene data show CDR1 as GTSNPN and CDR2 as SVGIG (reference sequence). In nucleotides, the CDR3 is TGTGCCTGGAGTGTAGCGGGTTCAGCCTACGAGCAGTACTTC. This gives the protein CAWSVAGSAYEQYF.

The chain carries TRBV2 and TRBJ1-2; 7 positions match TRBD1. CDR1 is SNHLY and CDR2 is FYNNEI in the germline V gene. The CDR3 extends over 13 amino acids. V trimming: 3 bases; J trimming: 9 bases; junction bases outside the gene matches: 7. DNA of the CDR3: TGTGCCAGCAGTGACAGGACAGGTGGAAGCTACACCTTC. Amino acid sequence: CASSDRTGGSYTF.

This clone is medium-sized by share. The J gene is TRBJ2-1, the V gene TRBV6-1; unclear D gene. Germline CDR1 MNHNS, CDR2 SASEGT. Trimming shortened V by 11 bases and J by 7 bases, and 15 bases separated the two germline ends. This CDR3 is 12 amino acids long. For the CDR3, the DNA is TGTGCCCTCGATGGTAGTCTGAATGAGCAGTTCTTC. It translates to CALDGSLNEQFF.

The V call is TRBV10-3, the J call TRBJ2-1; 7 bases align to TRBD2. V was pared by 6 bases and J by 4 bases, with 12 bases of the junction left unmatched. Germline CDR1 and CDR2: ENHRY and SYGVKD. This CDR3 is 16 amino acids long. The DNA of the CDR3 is TGTGCCATCAGACGCGGGGACTACAGCCCTTACAATGAGCAGTTCTTC. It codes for CAIRRGDYSPYNEQFF.

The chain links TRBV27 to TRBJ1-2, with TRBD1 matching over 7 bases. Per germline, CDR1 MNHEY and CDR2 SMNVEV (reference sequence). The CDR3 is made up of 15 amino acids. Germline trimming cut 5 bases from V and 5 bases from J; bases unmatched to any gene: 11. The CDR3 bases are TGTGCCAGCAGTCAGACAGGGTTGGCACCATATGGCTACACCTTC. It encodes CASSQTGLAPYGYTF.

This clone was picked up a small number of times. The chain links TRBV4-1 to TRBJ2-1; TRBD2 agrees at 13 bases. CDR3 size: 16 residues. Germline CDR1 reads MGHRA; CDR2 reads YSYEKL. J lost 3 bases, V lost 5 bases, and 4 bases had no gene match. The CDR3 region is CASSLGTSGVYNEQFF. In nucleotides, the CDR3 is TGCGCCAGCAGCTTGGGGACTAGCGGGGTCTACAATGAGCAGTTCTTC.